One and the same sample provided the 11 T cell receptor beta chains below, sequenced in a study of cytomegalovirus exposure and HLA in healthy donors. PCR was performed using 60 Vbeta and 13 Jbeta primers. Sequencing was performed with immunoSEQ multiplex PCR; in TCRdb, only in-frame clones are kept and a portion is missing. The sample records about 120,000 clones, approximately 81% being singletons. Sequencing was carried out using PBMCs. The receptors come from a woman in her 30s in good health and CMV-seronegative.

Only a few counts were recorded for this clone. CDR3 nucleotide sequence: TGTGCCAGCAGCTGGACAGGGGAAGATACGCAGTATTTT. This translates into CASSWTGEDTQYF. This sequence joins TRBV5-6 and TRBJ2-3; 9 nucleotides align to TRBD1. Per the germline V gene, CDR1 is SGHDT and CDR2 is YYEEEE. After removal of 3 bases from V and 5 bases from J, the junction contained 1 base not matched to a gene. The length of the CDR3 is 13 residues.

The chain uses TRBV19 and TRBJ1-1, with D unresolved. Germline-derived CDR1 and CDR2 are LNHDA and SQIVND (reference sequence). Trimming cost V 5 bases and J 1 base, with 20 bases left between them. There are 17 residues in the CDR3. CDR3 nucleotide sequence: TGTGCCAGTAGTCCAATCCGGGTCGCGTTGTCGAACACTGAAGCTTTCTTT. Translation: CASSPIRVALSNTEAFF.

On this clone: A read error may account for a junction end that differs from germline. This sequence joins TRBV28 and TRBJ2-3; 7 nucleotides match TRBD2. CDR3 length: 18 residues. The germline gives CDR1 MDHEN, CDR2 SYDVKM. In nucleotides, the CDR3 is TGTGCCAGCAGTTTCCCGCCTAAGGGCGGGAGCGGCACAGGTACGCAGTATTTT. Translating it yields CASSFPPKGGSGTGTQYF.

The gene calls are TRBV27 and TRBJ2-7; 9 bases agree with TRBD2. The CDR3 sequence is 13 residues long. Germline V gives CDR1 MNHEY, CDR2 SMNVEV (reference sequence). V lost 10 bases to trimming and J lost 0 bases; unmatched junction nucleotides: 4. The chain's CDR3 is CAILSGSSYEQYF. CDR3 coding DNA: TGTGCCATCCTTAGCGGGAGCTCCTACGAGCAGTACTTC.

V is TRBV7-9 and J is TRBJ1-2; no reliable D call. V was cut by 2 bases and J by 3 bases, with 10 bases left in between. Germline loops: CDR1 SEHNR, CDR2 FQNEAQ (reference sequence). The CDR3 has 14 residues. CDR3 nucleotide sequence: TGTGCCAGCAGCTTAAGCGGCAGTGACTATGGCTACACCTTC. It translates to CASSLSGSDYGYTF.

The chain combines TRBV27 with TRBJ2-7; 12 bases fit TRBD1. The trim removed 4 bases at V and 7 bases at J, leaving 11 bases unmatched. The CDR3 has 16 residues. In germline, CDR1 is MNHEY, CDR2 SMNVEV (reference sequence). The CDR3 nucleotides read TGTGCCAGCAGTTACCTTGAGGGACAGGGGGCGGGTGAGCAGTACTTC. As protein: CASSYLEGQGAGEQYF.

The V gene is TRBV9, the J gene TRBJ2-1; 9 bases agree with TRBD2. In germline, CDR1 is SGDLS, CDR2 YYNGEE. The CDR3 runs 15 residues. Germline trimming cut 0 bases from V and 6 bases from J; bases unmatched to any gene: 4. The CDR3 is CASSVAGREGNEQFF. CDR3 nucleotides: TGTGCCAGCAGCGTAGCAGGGCGGGAGGGCAATGAGCAGTTCTTC.

The chain couples TRBV5-4 to TRBJ1-4, with TRBD1 identical over 7 bases. Germline-derived CDR1 and CDR2 are SGHNT and YYREEE (reference sequence). CDR3 length: 18 residues. J lost 7 bases, V lost 4 bases, and 19 bases had no gene match. The CDR3 here is CASSQDQLGTAFSEKLFF. CDR3 nucleotide sequence: TGTGCCAGCAGCCAAGATCAGTTAGGGACAGCCTTTAGTGAAAAACTGTTTTTT.

The table lists this clone with a few counts. The chain has TRBV30 and TRBJ2-3; TRBD1 aligns across 8 bases. With 3 bases clipped from V and 8 bases from J, the junction kept 1 base outside the gene matches. This CDR3 comprises 11 residues. CDR1 GTSNPN and CDR2 SVGIG come from the germline V gene (reference sequence). CDR3 amino acids: CAWRTGVTQYF. The CDR3 DNA reads TGTGCCTGGAGGACAGGGGTTACGCAGTATTTT.

The gene calls are TRBV27 and TRBJ2-7; 7 bases are shared with TRBD2. With 8 bases clipped from V and 2 bases from J, the junction kept 9 bases outside the gene matches. In germline, CDR1 is MNHEY, CDR2 SMNVEV (reference sequence). The CDR3 covers 14 residues. In nucleotides, the CDR3 is TGTGCCAGCCGACCGCGGGGGAGCCCCTACGAGCAGTACTTC. It is translated as CASRPRGSPYEQYF.

The chain uses TRBV19 and TRBJ2-3; 8 bases line up with TRBD2. The CDR3 extends over 16 amino acids. Germline trimming cut 5 bases from V and 0 bases from J; bases unmatched to any gene: 7. The V gene's germline CDR1 is LNHDA and CDR2 SQIVND (reference sequence). As DNA, the CDR3 is TGTGCCAGTAGTCGTTCTAGCGGGCTTAGCACAGATACGCAGTATTTT. Its translation: CASSRSSGLSTDTQYF.